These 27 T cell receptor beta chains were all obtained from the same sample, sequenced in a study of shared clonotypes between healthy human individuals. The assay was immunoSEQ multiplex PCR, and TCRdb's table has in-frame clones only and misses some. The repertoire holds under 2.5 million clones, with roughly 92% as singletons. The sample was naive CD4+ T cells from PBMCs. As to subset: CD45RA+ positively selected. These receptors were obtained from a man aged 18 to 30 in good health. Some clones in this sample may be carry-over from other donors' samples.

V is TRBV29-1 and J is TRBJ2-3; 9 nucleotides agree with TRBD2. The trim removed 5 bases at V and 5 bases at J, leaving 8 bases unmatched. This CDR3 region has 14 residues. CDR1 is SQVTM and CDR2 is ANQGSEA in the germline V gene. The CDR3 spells CSVRGAGGLDTQYF. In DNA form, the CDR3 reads TGCAGCGTTCGGGGAGCGGGAGGCCTAGATACGCAGTATTTT.

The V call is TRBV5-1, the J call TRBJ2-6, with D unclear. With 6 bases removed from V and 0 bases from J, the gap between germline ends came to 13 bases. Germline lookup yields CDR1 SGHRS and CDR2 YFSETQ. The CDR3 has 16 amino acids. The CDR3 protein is CASNLDGNSGANVLTF. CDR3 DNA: TGCGCCAGCAACCTGGACGGAAACTCTGGGGCCAACGTCCTGACTTTC.

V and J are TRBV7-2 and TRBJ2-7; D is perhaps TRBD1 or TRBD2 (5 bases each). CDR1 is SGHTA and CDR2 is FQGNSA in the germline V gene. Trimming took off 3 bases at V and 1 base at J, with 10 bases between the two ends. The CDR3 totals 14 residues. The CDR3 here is CASSFGRESYEQYF. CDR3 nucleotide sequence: TGTGCCAGCAGCTTTGGCAGGGAGTCCTACGAGCAGTACTTC. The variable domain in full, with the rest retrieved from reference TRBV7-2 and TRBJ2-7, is GAGVSQSPSNKVTEKGKDVELRCDPISGHTALYWYRQSLGQGLEFLIYFQGNSAPDKSGLPSDRFSAERTGGSVSTLTIQRTQQEDSAVYLCASSFGRESYEQYFGPGTRLTVT.

The CDR3 spells CASSPTDRVNTEAFF. CDR3 coding DNA: TGTGCCAGCAGCCCCACAGACAGGGTGAACACTGAAGCTTTCTTT. The J gene is TRBJ1-1, the V gene TRBV7-9; TRBD1 aligns across 7 bases. Germline V gene sequence: CDR1 SEHNR, CDR2 FQNEAQ (reference sequence). J lost 0 bases, V lost 5 bases, and 6 bases had no gene match. The length of the CDR3 is 15 residues.

CDR3 in DNA: TGTGCCAGCAGTTACCTCAGCAACTATGGCTACACCTTC. Its protein is CASSYLSNYGYTF. The chain couples TRBV6-5 to TRBJ1-2; unclear D gene. Trimming shortened V by 2 bases and J by 2 bases, and 6 bases separated the two germline ends. The germline V gene encodes CDR1 MNHEY and CDR2 SVGAGI. This CDR3 region has 13 residues.

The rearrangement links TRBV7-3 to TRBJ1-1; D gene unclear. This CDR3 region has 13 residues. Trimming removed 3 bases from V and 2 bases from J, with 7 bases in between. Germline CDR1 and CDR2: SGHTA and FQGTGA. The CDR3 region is CASSFSENTEAFF. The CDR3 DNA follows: TGTGCCAGCAGCTTCTCGGAAAACACTGAAGCTTTCTTT.

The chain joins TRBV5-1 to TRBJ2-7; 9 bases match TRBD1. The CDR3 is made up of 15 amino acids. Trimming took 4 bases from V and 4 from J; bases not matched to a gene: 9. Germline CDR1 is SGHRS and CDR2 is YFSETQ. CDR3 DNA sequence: TGCGCCAGCAGCGATCCGGGACAGGGAAGATACGAGCAGTACTTC. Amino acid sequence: CASSDPGQGRYEQYF.

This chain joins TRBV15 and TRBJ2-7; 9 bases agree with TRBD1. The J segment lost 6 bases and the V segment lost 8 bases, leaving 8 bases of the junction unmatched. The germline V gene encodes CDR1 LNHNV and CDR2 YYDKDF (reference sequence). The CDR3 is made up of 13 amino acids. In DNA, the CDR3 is TGTGCCACCCGGACAGGGGCGATGGGCGAGCAGTACTTC. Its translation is CATRTGAMGEQYF.

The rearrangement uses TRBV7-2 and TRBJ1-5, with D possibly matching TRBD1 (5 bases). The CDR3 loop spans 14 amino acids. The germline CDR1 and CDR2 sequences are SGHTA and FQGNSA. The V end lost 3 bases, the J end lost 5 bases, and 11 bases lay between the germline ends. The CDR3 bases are TGTGCCAGCAGCTTCAAGACGGGGGATCAGCCCCAGCATTTT. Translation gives CASSFKTGDQPQHF.

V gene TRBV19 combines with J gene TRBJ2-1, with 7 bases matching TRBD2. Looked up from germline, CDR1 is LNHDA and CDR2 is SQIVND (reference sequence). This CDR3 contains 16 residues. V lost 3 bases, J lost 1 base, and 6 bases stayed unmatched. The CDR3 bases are TGTGCCAGTAGTATTCCTAGGACTAGGTCCTACAATGAGCAGTTCTTC. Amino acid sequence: CASSIPRTRSYNEQFF.

The DNA of the CDR3 is TGCGCCAGCAGCCGAAGACTAGCGGGAAGCTCCTACAATGAGCAGTTCTTC. Translation gives CASSRRLAGSSYNEQFF. The J gene is TRBJ2-1, the V gene TRBV4-1, with TRBD2 identical over 11 bases. The CDR3 contains 17 residues. Germline values: CDR1 MGHRA, CDR2 YSYEKL. V was clipped by 4 bases and J by 0 bases; unmatched bases: 5.

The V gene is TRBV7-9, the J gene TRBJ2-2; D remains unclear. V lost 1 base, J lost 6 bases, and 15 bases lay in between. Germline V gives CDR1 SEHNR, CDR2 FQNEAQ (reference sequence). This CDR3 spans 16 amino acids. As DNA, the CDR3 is TGTGCCAGCAGCTTAGGGATTGCTCTCAAGGCCGGGGAGCTGTTTTTT. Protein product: CASSLGIALKAGELFF. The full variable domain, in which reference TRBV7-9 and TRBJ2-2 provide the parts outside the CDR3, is DTGVSQNPRHKITKRGQNVTFRCDPISEHNRLYWYRQTLGQGPEFLTYFQNEAQLEKSRLLSDRFSAERPKGSFSTLEIQRTEQGDSAMYLCASSLGIALKAGELFFGEGSRLTVL.

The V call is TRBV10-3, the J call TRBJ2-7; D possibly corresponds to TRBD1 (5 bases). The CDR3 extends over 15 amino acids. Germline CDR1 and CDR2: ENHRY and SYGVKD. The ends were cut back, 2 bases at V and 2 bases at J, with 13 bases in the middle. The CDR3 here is CAISEGAGRTYEQYF. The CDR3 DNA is TGTGCCATCAGTGAGGGGGCAGGTAGGACCTACGAGCAGTACTTC.

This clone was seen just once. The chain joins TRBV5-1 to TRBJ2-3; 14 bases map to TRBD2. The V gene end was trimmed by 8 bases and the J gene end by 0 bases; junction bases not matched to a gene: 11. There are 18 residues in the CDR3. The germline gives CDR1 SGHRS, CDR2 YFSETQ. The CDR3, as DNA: TGCGCCAGTCCACCGGGACTAGCGGGAGCGCCGAGCACAGATACGCAGTATTTT. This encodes CASPPGLAGAPSTDTQYF. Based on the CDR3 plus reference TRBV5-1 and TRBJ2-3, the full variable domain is KAGVTQTPRYLIKTRGQQVTLSCSPISGHRSVSWYQQTPGQGLQFLFEYFSETQRNKGNFPGRFSGRQFSNSRSEMNVSTLELGDSALYLCASPPGLAGAPSTDTQYFGPGTRLTVL.

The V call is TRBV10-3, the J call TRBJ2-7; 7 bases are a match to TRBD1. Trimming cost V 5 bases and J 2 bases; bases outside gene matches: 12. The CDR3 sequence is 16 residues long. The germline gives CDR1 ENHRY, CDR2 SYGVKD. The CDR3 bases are TGTGCCATCAGTACGCACCGGGACAGAAAAACCTACGAGCAGTACTTC. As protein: CAISTHRDRKTYEQYF.

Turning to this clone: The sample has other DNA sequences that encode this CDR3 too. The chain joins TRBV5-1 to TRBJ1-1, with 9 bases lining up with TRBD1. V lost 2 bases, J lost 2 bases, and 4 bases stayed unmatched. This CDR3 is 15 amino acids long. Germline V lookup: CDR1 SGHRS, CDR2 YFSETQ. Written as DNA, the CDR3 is TGCGCCAGCAGCTTACAGGGGGCTCCCAACACTGAAGCTTTCTTT. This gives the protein CASSLQGAPNTEAFF.

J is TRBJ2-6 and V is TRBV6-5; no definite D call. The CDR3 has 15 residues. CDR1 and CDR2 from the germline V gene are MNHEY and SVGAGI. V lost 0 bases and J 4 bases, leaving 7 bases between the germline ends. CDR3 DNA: TGTGCCAGCAGTTACTCGGGCAACGGGGCCAACGTCCTGACTTTC. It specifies CASSYSGNGANVLTF.

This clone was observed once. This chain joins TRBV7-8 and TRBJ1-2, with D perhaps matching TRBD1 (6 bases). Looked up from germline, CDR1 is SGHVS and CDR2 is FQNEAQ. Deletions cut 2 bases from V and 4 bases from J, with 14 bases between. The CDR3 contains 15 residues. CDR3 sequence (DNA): TGTGCCAGCAGCTTAACCGCAGGGGAAATCTATGGCTACACCTTC. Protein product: CASSLTAGEIYGYTF.

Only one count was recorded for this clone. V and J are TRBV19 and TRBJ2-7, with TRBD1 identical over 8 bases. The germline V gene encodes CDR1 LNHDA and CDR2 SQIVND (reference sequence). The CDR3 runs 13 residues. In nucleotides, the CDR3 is TGTGCGACCTCCCGCAGGGGGCTATACGAGCAGTACTTC. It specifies CATSRRGLYEQYF. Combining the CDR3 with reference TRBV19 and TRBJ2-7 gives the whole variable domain DGGITQSPKYLFRKEGQNVTLSCEQNLNHDAMYWYRQDPGQGLRLIYYSQIVNDFQKGDIAEGYSVSREKKESFPLTVTSAQKNPTAFYLCATSRRGLYEQYFGPGTRLTVT.

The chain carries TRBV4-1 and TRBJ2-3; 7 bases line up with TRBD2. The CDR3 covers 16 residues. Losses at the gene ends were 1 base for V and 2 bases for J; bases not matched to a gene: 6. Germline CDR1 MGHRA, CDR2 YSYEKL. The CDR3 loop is CASSQAWGGITDTQYF. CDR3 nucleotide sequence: TGCGCCAGCAGCCAAGCCTGGGGGGGAATCACAGATACGCAGTATTTT.

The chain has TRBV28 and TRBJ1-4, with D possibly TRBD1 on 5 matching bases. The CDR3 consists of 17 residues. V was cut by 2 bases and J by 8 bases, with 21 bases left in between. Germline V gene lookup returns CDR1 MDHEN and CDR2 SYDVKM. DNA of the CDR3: TGTGCCAGCAGTTTAACGCCGTTCCGGACACTTAACGAAAAACTGTTTTTT. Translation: CASSLTPFRTLNEKLFF.

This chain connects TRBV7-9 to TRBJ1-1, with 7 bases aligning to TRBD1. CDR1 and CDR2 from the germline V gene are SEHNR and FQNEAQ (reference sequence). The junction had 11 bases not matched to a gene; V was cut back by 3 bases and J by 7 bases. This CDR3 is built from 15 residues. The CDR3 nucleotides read TGTGCCAGCAGCTTCCGACAGGGAGGGCGAAATGAAGCTTTCTTT. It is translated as CASSFRQGGRNEAFF.

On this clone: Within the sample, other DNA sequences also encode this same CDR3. CDR3 coding DNA: TGTGCCAGCAGCTCCCGCGACTACGAGCAGTACTTC. It codes for CASSSRDYEQYF. V and J are TRBV11-3 and TRBJ2-7; D is uncertain. Germline V lookup: CDR1 SGHNT, CDR2 YENEEA. Trimming removed 4 bases from V and 3 bases from J, with 7 bases in between. The CDR3 totals 12 residues.

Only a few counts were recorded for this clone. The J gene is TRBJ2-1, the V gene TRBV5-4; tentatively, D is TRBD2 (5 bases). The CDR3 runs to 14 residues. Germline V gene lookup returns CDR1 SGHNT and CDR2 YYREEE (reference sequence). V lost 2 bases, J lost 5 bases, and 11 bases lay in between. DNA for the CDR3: TGTGCCAGCAGCTTACTTGGGGAGCACAATGAGCAGTTCTTC. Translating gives CASSLLGEHNEQFF.

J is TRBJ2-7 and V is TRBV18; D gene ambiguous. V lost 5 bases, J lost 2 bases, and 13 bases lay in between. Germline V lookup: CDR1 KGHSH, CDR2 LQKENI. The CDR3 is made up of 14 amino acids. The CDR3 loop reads CASSFVELPYEQYF. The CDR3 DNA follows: TGTGCCAGCTCATTCGTGGAGCTACCCTACGAGCAGTACTTC.

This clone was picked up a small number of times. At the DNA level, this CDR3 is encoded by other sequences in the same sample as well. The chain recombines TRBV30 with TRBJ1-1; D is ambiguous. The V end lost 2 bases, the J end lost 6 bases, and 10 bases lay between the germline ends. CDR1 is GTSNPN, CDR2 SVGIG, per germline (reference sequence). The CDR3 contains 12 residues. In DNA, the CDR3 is TGTGCCTGGAGTCCCCTGGGGTCTGAAGCTTTCTTT. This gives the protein CAWSPLGSEAFF.

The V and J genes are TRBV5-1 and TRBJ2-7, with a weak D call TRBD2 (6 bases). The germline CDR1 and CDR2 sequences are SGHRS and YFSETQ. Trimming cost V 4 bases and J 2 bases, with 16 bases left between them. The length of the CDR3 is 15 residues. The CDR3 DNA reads TGCGCCAGCAGCCCCGGAGGGGCAGTTACCTACGAGCAGTACTTC. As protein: CASSPGGAVTYEQYF. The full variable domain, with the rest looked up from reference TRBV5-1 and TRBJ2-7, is KAGVTQTPRYLIKTRGQQVTLSCSPISGHRSVSWYQQTPGQGLQFLFEYFSETQRNKGNFPGRFSGRQFSNSRSEMNVSTLELGDSALYLCASSPGGAVTYEQYFGPGTRLTVT.